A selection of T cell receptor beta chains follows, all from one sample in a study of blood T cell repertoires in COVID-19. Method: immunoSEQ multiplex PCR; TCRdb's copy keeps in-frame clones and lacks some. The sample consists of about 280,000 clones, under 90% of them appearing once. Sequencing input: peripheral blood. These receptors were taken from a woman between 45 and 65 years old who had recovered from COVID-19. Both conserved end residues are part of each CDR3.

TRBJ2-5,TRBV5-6,CASSFRGLLETQYF
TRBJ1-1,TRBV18,CASLGGGWDTEAFF
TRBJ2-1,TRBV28,CASSSRGEQFF
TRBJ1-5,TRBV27,CASSLGTGGGPQHF
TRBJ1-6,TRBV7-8,CASSPGSSYNSPLHF
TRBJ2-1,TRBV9,CASSVAPSEYDEQFF
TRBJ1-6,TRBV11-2,CASSVGQSSYNSPLHF
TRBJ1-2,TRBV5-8,CASRTRTAYYGYTF
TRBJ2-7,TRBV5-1,CASSLGAGGRIPHEQYF
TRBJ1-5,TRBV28,CASTLPTGGIQPQHF
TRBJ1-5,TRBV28,CASSTHREGGNQPQHF